This T cell receptor beta chain emerged from a study of shared clonotypes between healthy human individuals. Findings and limits, study-wide: Researchers sampled blood only, noting tissue repertoires likely differ. When compared with the clonotypes that were shared by all four sorted-subset donors, the non-shared clonotypes turned out to have lower generation probabilities. Among the subsets, naive ones generally showed larger estimated richness than memory ones.

Details on this clone: Its target is not known.

Here immunoSEQ multiplex PCR was the method, and the copy in TCRdb shows in-frame clones only, minus some. The table includes around 2,000,000 clones, over 85% detected once. Germline CDR1 reads LGHNA; CDR2 reads YNFKEQ. V was shortened by 0 bases and J by 8 bases, with 19 bases between the two germline ends. This CDR3 is 17 amino acids long. The sample was naive CD4+ T cells sorted from blood. Subset in this sample: CD45RA+ positively selected. The J gene is TRBJ1-4, the V gene TRBV4-2; D is possibly TRBD1 (5 bases). The sequence was obtained from a man between 18 and 35 years old in good health. CDR3 residues: CASSQETYSLGGEKLFF. The CDR3 DNA reads TGTGCCAGCAGCCAAGAAACCTACTCCCTCGGGGGGGAAAAACTGTTTTTT.